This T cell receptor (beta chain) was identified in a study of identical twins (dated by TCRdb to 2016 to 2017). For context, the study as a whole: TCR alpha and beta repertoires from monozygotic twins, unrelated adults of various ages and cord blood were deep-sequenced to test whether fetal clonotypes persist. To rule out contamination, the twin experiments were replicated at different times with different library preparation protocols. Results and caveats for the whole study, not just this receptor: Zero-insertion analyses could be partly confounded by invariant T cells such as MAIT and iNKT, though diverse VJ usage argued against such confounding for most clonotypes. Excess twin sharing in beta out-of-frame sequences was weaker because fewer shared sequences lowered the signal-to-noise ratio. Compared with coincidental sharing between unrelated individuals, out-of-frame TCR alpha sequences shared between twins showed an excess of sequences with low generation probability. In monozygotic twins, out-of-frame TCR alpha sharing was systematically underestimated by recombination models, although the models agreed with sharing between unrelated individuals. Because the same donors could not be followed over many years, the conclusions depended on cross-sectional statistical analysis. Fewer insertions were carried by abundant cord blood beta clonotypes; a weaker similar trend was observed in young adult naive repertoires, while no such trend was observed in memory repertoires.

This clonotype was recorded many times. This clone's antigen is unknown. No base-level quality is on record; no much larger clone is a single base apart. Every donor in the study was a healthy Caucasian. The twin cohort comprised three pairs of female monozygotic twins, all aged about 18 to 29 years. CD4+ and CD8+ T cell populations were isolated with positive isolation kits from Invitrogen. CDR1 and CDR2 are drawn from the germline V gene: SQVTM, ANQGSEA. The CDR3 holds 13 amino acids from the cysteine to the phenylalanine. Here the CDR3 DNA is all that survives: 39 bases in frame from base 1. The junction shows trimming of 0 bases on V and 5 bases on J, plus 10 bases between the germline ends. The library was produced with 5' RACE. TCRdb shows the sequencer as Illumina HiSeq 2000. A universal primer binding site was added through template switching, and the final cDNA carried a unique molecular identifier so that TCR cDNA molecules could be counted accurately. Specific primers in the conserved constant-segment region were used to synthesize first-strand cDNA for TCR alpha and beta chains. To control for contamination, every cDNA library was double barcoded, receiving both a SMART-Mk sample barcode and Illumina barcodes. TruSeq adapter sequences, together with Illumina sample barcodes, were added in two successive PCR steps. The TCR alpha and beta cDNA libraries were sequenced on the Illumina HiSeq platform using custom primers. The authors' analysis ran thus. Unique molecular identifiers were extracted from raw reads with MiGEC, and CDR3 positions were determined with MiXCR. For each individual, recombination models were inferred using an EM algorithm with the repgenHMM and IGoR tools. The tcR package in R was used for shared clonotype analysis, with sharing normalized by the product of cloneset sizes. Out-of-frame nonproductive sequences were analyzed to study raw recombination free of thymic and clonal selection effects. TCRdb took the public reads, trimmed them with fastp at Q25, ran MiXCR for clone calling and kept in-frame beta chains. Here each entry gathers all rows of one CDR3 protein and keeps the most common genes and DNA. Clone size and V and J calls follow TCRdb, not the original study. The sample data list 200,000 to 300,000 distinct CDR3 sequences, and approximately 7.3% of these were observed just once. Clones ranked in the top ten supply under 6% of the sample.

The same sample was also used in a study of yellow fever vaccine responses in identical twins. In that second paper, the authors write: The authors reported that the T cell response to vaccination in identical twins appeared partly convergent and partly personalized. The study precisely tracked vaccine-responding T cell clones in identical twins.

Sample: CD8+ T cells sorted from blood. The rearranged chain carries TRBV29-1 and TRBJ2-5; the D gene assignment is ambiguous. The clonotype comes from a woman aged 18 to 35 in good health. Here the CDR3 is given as CSVEDNAGETQYF. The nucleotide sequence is TGCAGCGTTGAAGACAATGCCGGGGAGACCCAGTACTTC.